This is a list of T cell receptor beta chains from one sample in a study of control samples from healthy donors and cancer patients. Using immunoSEQ multiplex PCR, the repertoire was profiled, and TCRdb retains in-frame clones only, with some absent. Among more than 20,000 clones listed, approximately 89% were seen once. The material sequenced was PBMCs. Receptors were obtained from a man between 60 and 75 years old with head and neck cancer. Each CDR3 is given with its conserved first and last residue. A D gene is named only where the DNA matches it firmly. Clone size is given for some rows only: seen once, a few or many times, or a class if the clone is expanded.

>17|TRBJ2-1|TRBD2|once|TRBV7-9
TGTGCCAGCAGCTTCTATAGGGTAGCGGGAGATGTTAATGAGCAGTTCTTC
CASSFYRVAGDVNEQFF
>15|TRBJ2-1|TRBD2|few|TRBV19
TGTGCCAGTACCCCGGGACTAGCGGGGGTTAATGAGCAGTTCTTC
CASTPGLAGVNEQFF
>15|TRBJ2-4|-|-|TRBV15
TGTGCCACCAGCAGAGATTCGGTAGGGCGGAACATTCAGTACTTC
CATSRDSVGRNIQYF
>15|TRBJ1-4|-|few|TRBV4-1
TGCGCCAGCAGCCAAGTATCCGGGGCGTGGGAAAAACTGTTTTTT
CASSQVSGAWEKLFF
>15|TRBJ2-3|TRBD2|-|TRBV11-2
TGTGCCAGCAGCTCGGGACTAGCGGGACGAGATACGCAGTATTTT
CASSSGLAGRDTQYF
>18|TRBJ2-3|TRBD2|-|TRBV5-1
TGCGCCAGCAGCCCCGGGACTAGCGCTCGAACTAGCACAGATACGCAGTATTTT
CASSPGTSARTSTDTQYF
>13|TRBJ1-1|-|-|TRBV30
TGTGCCTGGAGTGTAGGGGGAAGGACTGAAGCTTTCTTT
CAWSVGGRTEAFF
>15|TRBJ1-2|TRBD1|once|TRBV3-1/TRBV3-2
TGTGCCAGCAGCCGGGGGACAGATTTCTTCTATGGCTACACCTTC
CASSRGTDFFYGYTF
>15|TRBJ1-5|-|-|TRBV27
TGTGCCAGCAGTTTATATAGGGACCTCAAGCAGCCCCAGCATTTT
CASSLYRDLKQPQHF
>14|TRBJ2-7|TRBD1|-|TRBV18
TGTGCCAGCTCACCAGGGACAGAGGCGGGCGAGCAGTACTTC
CASSPGTEAGEQYF
>14|TRBJ1-1|-|-|TRBV29-1
TGCAGCGTTGAAGCTGGGGACGGGGGCACTGAAGCTTTCTTT
CSVEAGDGGTEAFF
>16|TRBJ2-3|-|-|TRBV4-1
TGCGCCAGCAGCCAAGCCCTCCAAGCGTACACAGATACGCAGTATTTT
CASSQALQAYTDTQYF
>20|TRBJ2-2|TRBD2|-|TRBV10-3
TGTGCCATCAGTGAGCCTGGACTAGCGGGAGGGAGCCCGAACACCGGGGAGCTGTTTTTT
CAISEPGLAGGSPNTGELFF
>17|TRBJ2-1|TRBD2|-|TRBV5-1
TGCGCCAGCAGCTTGGTGGGACTAGCGGGAGCAAACAATGAGCAGTTCTTC
CASSLVGLAGANNEQFF
>14|TRBJ2-3|TRBD1|-|TRBV28
TGTGCCAGCAGTCAAACAGGGGGCTCAGATACGCAGTATTTT
CASSQTGGSDTQYF
>14|TRBJ1-4|-|-|TRBV15
TGTGCCACCAGCAGACAGGGAACTAATGAAAAACTGTTTTTT
CATSRQGTNEKLFF
>16|TRBJ1-2|-|-|TRBV7-2
TGTGCCAGCAGCTTAGTTATTGGATCGCATAACTATGGCTACACCTTC
CASSLVIGSHNYGYTF
>14|TRBJ2-1|-|-|TRBV30
TGTGCCTGGAGTGTCAGGCCTACCTACAATGAGCAGTTCTTC
CAWSVRPTYNEQFF
>15|TRBJ1-1|-|-|TRBV5-1
TGCGCCAGCAGCTTGGGGGCAGGGTGGAACACTGAAGCTTTCTTT
CASSLGAGWNTEAFF
>13|TRBJ2-3|-|-|TRBV7-3
TGTGCCAGCAGCTCCTCAAGAGGAGATACGCAGTATTTT
CASSSSRGDTQYF
>16|TRBJ2-1|-|-|TRBV7-9
TGTGCCAGCAGCCGAGCGGGCGGGGCCTCCTACAATGAGCAGTTCTTC
CASSRAGGASYNEQFF
>13|TRBJ1-2|-|-|TRBV29-1
TGCAGCGTTGAAAGGGCTGGAGTATATGGCTACACCTTC
CSVERAGVYGYTF
>12|TRBJ2-1|-|-|TRBV6-6
TGTGCCAGCAGTCAGACGAGCACTAAGCAGTTCTTC
CASSQTSTKQFF
>13|TRBJ1-2|-|-|TRBV13
TGTGCCAGCAGCTTTTCAGGAAGCTATGGCTACACCTTC
CASSFSGSYGYTF
>17|TRBJ1-2|-|-|TRBV5-6
TGTGCCAGCAGAGGTTGGTTTCGACAGCGAAATAACTATGGCTACACCTTC
CASRGWFRQRNNYGYTF
>13|TRBJ1-2|-|-|TRBV7-9
TGTGCCAGCAGCTTATCGGGGGGCTTTGGCTACACCTTC
CASSLSGGFGYTF
>15|TRBJ2-7|TRBD2|-|TRBV18
TGTGCCAGCTCACCACCCGCAGCGGGAGTCTACGAGCAGTACTTC
CASSPPAAGVYEQYF
>15|TRBJ1-2|TRBD1|-|TRBV14
TGTGCCAGCAGTCCCCTAGACAGGGGCCGACTAGGCTACACCTTC
CASSPLDRGRLGYTF
>13|TRBJ1-5|-|-|TRBV5-1
TGCGCCAGCAGCCGGGGGTACGGACAGCCCCAGCATTTT
CASSRGYGQPQHF
>17|TRBJ2-5|TRBD1|-|TRBV10-1
TGCGCCAGCTGTGGCCCCGCCCGGGACAGGGGCGGAGAGACCCAGTACTTC
CASCGPARDRGGETQYF
>13|TRBJ1-2|TRBD1|-|TRBV6-5
TGTGCCATCCAGGACAGGGCGAACTATGGCTACACCTTC
CAIQDRANYGYTF